The rows below give T cell receptor beta chains drawn from one sample of a study of T-cell reconstitution after alpha-beta-depleted transplantation in children. One entry per CDR3 protein, called by TCRdb with MiXCR from the PCR reads. The sample contains 550,000 to 800,000 distinct CDR3 sequences, about an eighth of which appear only once. Sequencing used PBMCs, obtained before TCRalphabeta/CD19-depleted stem cell transplant. Source of these receptors: a girl aged 2 to 10 with congenital amegakaryocytic thrombocytopenia, due to receive a stem cell transplant. Both conserved end residues are part of each CDR3.

V: TRBV5-1; CDR3: CASKDSLTDTQYF
V: TRBV9; CDR3: CASSSRGGGRRNTDTQYF
V: TRBV20-1; CDR3: CSAIRDWNNEQFF
V: TRBV19; CDR3: CAIQGVGTEAFF
V: TRBV11-2; CDR3: CASTQLDGGLYNEQFF
V: TRBV20-1; CDR3: CSARDLGYANTGELFF
V: TRBV11-2; CDR3: CASSSRLAAYEQYF
V: TRBV12-3/TRBV12-4; CDR3: CASSPHLRGYTF
V: TRBV19; CDR3: CASSIGAPGANVLTF
V: TRBV20-1; CDR3: CSARGFSASPEAFF
V: TRBV27; CDR3: CASSYDRGQETQYF